This TCR beta chain was captured in a study of neoadjuvant anti-PD-1 for oral cavity cancer. Study context: Patients without progression got a fourth dose around day 43.

Per the germline V gene, CDR1 is MNHEY and CDR2 is SMNVEV (reference sequence). V gave up 2 bases and J gave up 3 bases, with 8 bases separating them. The CDR3 runs to 14 residues. Stated time point: after neoadjuvant nivolumab, at surgical resection. A word on this clone: Its antigen is currently unknown.

Study outcomes and limitations: Non-responders to neoadjuvant nivolumab had significantly more clonal PBMC T cells than responders.

Blood libraries mostly used about 0.5 ug genomic DNA, six replicates each. Produced via immunoSEQ multiplex PCR; TCRdb's table is partial and in-frame only. The top ten hold roughly 4.3% of the sample, which has approximately 9,400 clones, about 70% seen once. This TCR was sampled from a person aged 40-85 years with oral cavity squamous cell carcinoma. The rearrangement uses TRBV27 and TRBJ2-1, with D possibly TRBD2 on 6 matching bases. Sequencing used PBMCs, obtained after nivolumab (anti-PD-1) treatment. The CDR3 reads CASSLMGGYNEQFF. DNA for the CDR3: TGTGCCAGCAGTTTAATGGGGGGCTACAATGAGCAGTTCTTC.